Listed below are T cell receptor beta chains from one sample, sequenced in a study of OX40 agonist ivuxolimab in advanced cancers. Profiling relied on immunoSEQ multiplex PCR, and the TCRdb table lists in-frame clones only, not all of them. This table has under 85,000 clones, about 94% appearing once. Sequenced material: CD4+ or CD8+ T cells sorted from blood, taken in a trial of the OX40 agonist ivuxolimab. These receptors all come from an adult with an advanced solid tumor such as melanoma, head and neck, liver or kidney cancer. Each CDR3 is given with its conserved first and last residue. The order of the fields is J gene, V gene, D gene, clone size, CDR3 protein, CDR3 DNA. The D gene is left open where the match is weak. The size entry is marked missing in some rows and otherwise reads once, few, many or a size class.

TRBJ2-1	TRBV28	TRBD2	-	CASVLAGVRYNEQFF	TGTGCCAGCGTTCTAGCGGGAGTGAGGTACAATGAGCAGTTCTTC
TRBJ1-1	TRBV6-1	-	-	CASSEGVGQTNTEAFF	TGTGCCAGCAGTGAAGGGGTCGGGCAAACGAACACTGAAGCTTTCTTT
TRBJ1-2	TRBV6-5	TRBD1	-	CASSELQGAGGYTF	TGTGCCAGCAGTGAACTACAGGGGGCAGGTGGCTACACCTTC
TRBJ2-1	TRBV6-1	-	-	CASSVFYRDRRERFF	TGTGCCAGCAGTGTATTCTACCGGGACCGACGCGAACGGTTCTTC
TRBJ1-1	TRBV9	-	-	CASTRGTIPNTEAFF	TGTGCCAGCACCAGGGGTACTATACCAAACACTGAAGCTTTCTTT
TRBJ1-5	TRBV7-2	-	-	CASSLWDGNQPQHF	TGTGCCAGCAGCTTATGGGATGGCAATCAGCCCCAGCATTTT
TRBJ2-2	TRBV7-3	TRBD2	-	CASNSPTLAGANTGELFF	TGTGCCAGCAACTCCCCCACTCTAGCGGGAGCGAACACCGGGGAGCTGTTTTTT
TRBJ2-7	TRBV6-1	TRBD1	-	CASSDIQGSTYEQYF	TGTGCCAGCAGTGATATACAGGGGTCCACCTACGAGCAGTACTTC
TRBJ1-5	TRBV29-1	-	-	CSAGGIGNQPQHF	TGCAGCGCCGGGGGAATTGGGAATCAGCCCCAGCATTTT
TRBJ2-1	TRBV7-6	TRBD1	-	CASSRLGTGQLQRSYNEQFF	TGTGCCAGCAGCCGCCTCGGGACAGGCCAGCTGCAGCGCTCCTACAATGAGCAGTTCTTC
TRBJ2-7	TRBV6-5	TRBD2	-	CASRGGYEQYF	TGTGCCAGCAGGGGGGGGTACGAGCAGTACTTC
TRBJ2-7	TRBV19	-	-	CASSPGIGGPYEQYF	TGTGCCAGTAGTCCTGGTATTGGGGGCCCCTACGAGCAGTACTTC
TRBJ2-7	TRBV7-9	TRBD1	-	CASSLPRDRGFPYEQYF	TGTGCCAGCAGTCTCCCCCGGGACAGGGGTTTTCCCTACGAGCAGTACTTC
TRBJ2-7	TRBV4-3	-	-	CASSQDLTREQYF	TGCGCCAGCAGCCAAGACCTGACGCGGGAGCAGTACTTC
TRBJ2-7	TRBV6-5	-	once	CASGTSSSYEQYF	TGTGCCAGCGGGACCTCCAGCTCCTACGAGCAGTACTTC
TRBJ2-3	TRBV19	-	-	CASSMGLFADTQYF	TGTGCCAGTAGTATGGGGCTCTTTGCGGATACGCAGTATTTT
TRBJ1-1	TRBV4-1	-	once	CASSRLNPGPGTEAFF	TGCGCCAGCAGCCGCCTAAATCCAGGCCCGGGCACTGAAGCTTTCTTT
TRBJ1-4	TRBV15	-	-	CATSSVPGEKLFF	TGTGCCACCAGCAGTGTTCCCGGTGAAAAACTGTTTTTT
TRBJ2-7	TRBV19	-	few	CASSMGTGPEQYF	TGTGCCAGTAGTATGGGAACAGGGCCCGAGCAGTACTTC
TRBJ2-1	TRBV11-2	-	-	CASSLGTMGLEQFF	TGTGCCAGCAGCTTAGGTACAATGGGGCTTGAGCAGTTCTTC
TRBJ2-3	TRBV4-2	TRBD1	-	CASSQDHRGFTDTQYF	TGTGCCAGCAGCCAAGATCACAGGGGGTTCACAGATACGCAGTATTTT
TRBJ2-1	TRBV9	-	-	CASSVGDLEQFF	TGTGCCAGCAGCGTAGGGGACTTAGAGCAGTTCTTC
TRBJ1-1	TRBV6-5	-	-	CASSYVQRTEAFF	TGTGCCAGCAGTTACGTCCAGCGCACTGAAGCTTTCTTT
TRBJ2-1	TRBV27	-	-	CASSLTPRSSYNEQFF	TGTGCCAGCAGTTTGACCCCTAGAAGCTCCTACAATGAGCAGTTCTTC
TRBJ1-1	TRBV7-9	-	once	CAGSLGGTEAFF	TGTGCCGGCAGCTTAGGAGGCACTGAAGCTTTCTTT
TRBJ2-6	TRBV19	-	-	CASSIWGAGANVLTF	TGTGCCAGTAGTATCTGGGGGGCTGGGGCCAACGTCCTGACTTTC
TRBJ2-3	TRBV19	-	-	CASSPPRLETQYF	TGTGCCAGTAGTCCTCCCCGGTTGGAGACGCAGTATTTT
TRBJ1-1	TRBV4-3	-	-	CASSQDVGLPEAFF	TGCGCCAGCAGCCAAGATGTAGGTCTCCCTGAAGCTTTCTTT
TRBJ2-7	TRBV5-6	-	-	CASSPPGREQYF	TGTGCCAGCAGCCCCCCGGGTCGCGAGCAGTACTTC
TRBJ1-4	TRBV4-3	-	-	CASSRARLNEKLFF	TGCGCCAGCAGCCGGGCGCGCCTTAATGAAAAACTGTTTTTT
TRBJ1-1	TRBV15	-	-	CATSRSAWAEAFF	TGTGCCACCAGCAGATCCGCATGGGCTGAAGCTTTCTTT
TRBJ2-7	TRBV19	-	-	CASSITPGSYEQYF	TGTGCCAGTAGTATAACGCCGGGTTCCTACGAGCAGTACTTC
TRBJ1-1	TRBV6-5	-	once	CASSPTEQNTEAFF	TGTGCCAGCAGCCCTACTGAACAGAACACTGAAGCTTTCTTT
TRBJ2-1	TRBV19	-	-	CASSIDRTGSSYNEQFF	TGTGCCAGTAGTATAGATAGGACGGGGAGCTCCTACAATGAGCAGTTCTTC
TRBJ2-5	TRBV5-4	TRBD2	-	CASSWTSGRLEETQYF	TGTGCCAGCAGCTGGACTAGCGGGAGGCTAGAAGAGACCCAGTACTTC
TRBJ1-2	TRBV4-3	TRBD1	-	CASSQGPGQGAAGYTF	TGCGCCAGCAGCCAAGGACCCGGACAGGGGGCGGCGGGCTACACCTTC
TRBJ1-2	TRBV5-3	-	-	CARSHPPYGSNYGYTF	TGTGCCAGAAGCCACCCCCCCTACGGATCTAACTATGGCTACACCTTC
TRBJ1-1	TRBV4-1	-	-	CASSHATIPLSTEAFF	TGCGCCAGCAGCCATGCTACCATTCCTTTGAGCACTGAAGCTTTCTTT
TRBJ2-7	TRBV9	-	-	CASSVGDVYEQYF	TGTGCCAGCAGCGTAGGTGACGTCTACGAGCAGTACTTC
TRBJ2-2	TRBV7-8	-	-	CASSGGPNTGELFF	TGTGCCAGCAGCGGGGGACCGAACACCGGGGAGCTGTTTTTT
TRBJ1-1	TRBV4-3	TRBD1	-	CASSQDSAGGWTEAFF	TGCGCCAGCAGCCAAGATTCGGCAGGGGGTTGGACTGAAGCTTTCTTT
TRBJ2-7	TRBV28	-	-	CASSPVGAATYEQYF	TGTGCCAGCAGTCCTGTCGGGGCGGCGACCTACGAGCAGTACTTC
TRBJ2-3	TRBV4-1	TRBD2	-	CASSQDEGSGRAPTDTQYF	TGCGCCAGCAGCCAAGATGAGGGGAGCGGGAGGGCCCCCACAGATACGCAGTATTTT
TRBJ2-7	TRBV4-3	-	-	CASSQDLGLEAYEQYF	TGCGCCAGCAGCCAAGATCTTGGCCTAGAGGCCTACGAGCAGTACTTC
TRBJ1-2	TRBV27	-	-	CASSLGGSNYGYTF	TGTGCCAGCAGTTTAGGGGGAAGCAACTATGGCTACACCTTC